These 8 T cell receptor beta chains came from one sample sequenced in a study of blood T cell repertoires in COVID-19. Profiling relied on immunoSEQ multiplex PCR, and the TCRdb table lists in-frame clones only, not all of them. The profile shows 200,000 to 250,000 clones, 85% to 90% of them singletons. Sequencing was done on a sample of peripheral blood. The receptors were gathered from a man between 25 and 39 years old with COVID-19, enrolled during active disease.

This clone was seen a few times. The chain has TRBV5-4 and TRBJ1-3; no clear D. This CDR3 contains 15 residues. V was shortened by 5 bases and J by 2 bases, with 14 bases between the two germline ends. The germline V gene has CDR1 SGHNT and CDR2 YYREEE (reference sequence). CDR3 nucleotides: TGTGCCAGCAGTTCTAATCTCGGGGCTGGAAACACCATATATTTT. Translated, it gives CASSSNLGAGNTIYF.

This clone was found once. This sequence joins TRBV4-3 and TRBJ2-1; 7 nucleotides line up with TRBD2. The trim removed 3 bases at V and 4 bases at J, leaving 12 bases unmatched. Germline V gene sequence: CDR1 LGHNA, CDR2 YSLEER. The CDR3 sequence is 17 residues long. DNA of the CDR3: TGCGCCAGCAGCCAGAGGACTAGTCTTTTTGCGTACAATGAGCAGTTCTTC. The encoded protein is CASSQRTSLFAYNEQFF.

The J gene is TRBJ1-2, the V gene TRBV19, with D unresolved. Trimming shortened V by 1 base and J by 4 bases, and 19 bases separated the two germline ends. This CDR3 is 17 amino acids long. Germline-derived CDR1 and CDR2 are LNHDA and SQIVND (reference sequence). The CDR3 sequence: CASSIAAPPPGAYGYTF. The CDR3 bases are TGTGCCAGTAGTATAGCGGCACCCCCACCGGGTGCCTATGGCTACACCTTC.

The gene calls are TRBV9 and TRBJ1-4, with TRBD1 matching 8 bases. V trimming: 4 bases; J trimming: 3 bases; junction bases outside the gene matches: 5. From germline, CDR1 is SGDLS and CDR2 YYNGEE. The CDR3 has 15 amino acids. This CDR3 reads CASSPPGQANEKLFF. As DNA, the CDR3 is TGTGCCAGCAGCCCCCCGGGACAGGCTAATGAAAAACTGTTTTTT.

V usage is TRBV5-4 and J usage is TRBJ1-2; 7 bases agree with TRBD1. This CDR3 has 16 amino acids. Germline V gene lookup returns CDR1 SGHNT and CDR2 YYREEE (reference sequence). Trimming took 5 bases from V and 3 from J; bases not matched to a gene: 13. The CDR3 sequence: CASSYNGGGLDYGYTF. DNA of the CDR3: TGTGCCAGCAGTTATAATGGAGGGGGCTTGGACTATGGCTACACCTTC.

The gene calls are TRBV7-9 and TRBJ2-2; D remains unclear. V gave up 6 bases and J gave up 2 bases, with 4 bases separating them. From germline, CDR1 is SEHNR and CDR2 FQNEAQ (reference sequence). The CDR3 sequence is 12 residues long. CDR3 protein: CASRQNTGELFF. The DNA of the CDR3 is TGTGCCAGCAGACAAAACACCGGGGAGCTGTTTTTT.

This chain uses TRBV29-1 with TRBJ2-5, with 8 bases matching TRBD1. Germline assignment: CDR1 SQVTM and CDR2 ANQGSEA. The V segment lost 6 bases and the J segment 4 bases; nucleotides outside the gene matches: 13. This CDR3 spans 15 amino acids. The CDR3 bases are TGCAGCGTCGCCGGGACAGGTCGGACGGCAGAGACCCAGTACTTC. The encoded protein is CSVAGTGRTAETQYF. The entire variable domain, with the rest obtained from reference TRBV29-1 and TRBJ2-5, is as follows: SAVISQKPSRDICQRGTSLTIQCQVDSQVTMMFWYRQQPGQSLTLIATANQGSEATYESGFVIDKFPISRPNLTFSTLTVSNMSPEDSSIYLCSVAGTGRTAETQYFGPGTRLLVL.

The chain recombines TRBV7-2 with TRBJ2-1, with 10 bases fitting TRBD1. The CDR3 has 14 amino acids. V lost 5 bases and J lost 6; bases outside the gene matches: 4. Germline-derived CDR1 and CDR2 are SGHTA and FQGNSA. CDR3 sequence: CASSRGQGSNEQFF. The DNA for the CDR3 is TGTGCCAGCAGCAGGGGACAGGGGAGCAATGAGCAGTTCTTC.